This T cell receptor beta chain originates from a study of blood T cells in healthy people across ages. Study findings and constraints: Long-lived and aged donors differed, with more naive CD4+ cells and higher diversity in the long-lived.

Points on this clonotype: The antigen is undetermined.

Sample-barcoded 5' priming and a J-beta primer mix drove a second PCR of about 6 to 11 cycles. Each TCR beta cDNA got a 12-nucleotide random molecular identifier. TCRdb itself ran the 5' RACE reads through MiXCR, one entry per CDR3 protein. The sample records about 1.4 million distinct CDR3 sequences, approximately 63% being singletons. The V end lost 5 bases, the J end lost 8 bases, and 21 bases lay between the germline ends. CDR3 length: 15 amino acids. Germline assignment: CDR1 SQVTM and CDR2 ANQGSEA. Sequenced: blood. This clonotype originated in a man aged 18 to 30 in good health. This chain uses TRBV29-1 with TRBJ1-4, with unresolved D. CDR3 sequence reads: CSVTSRSFGGEKLFF. Written as DNA, the CDR3 is TGCAGCGTTACATCCCGGTCCTTTGGAGGGGAAAAACTGTTTTTT.